A single sample is the source of the 28 T cell receptor beta chains below, sequenced in a study of T cell clonality in common variable immunodeficiency. The table came from immunoSEQ multiplex PCR; TCRdb's copy has only in-frame clones and leaves some out. The specimen has approximately 34,000 clones, none found just once. Sample: peripheral blood mononuclear cells. The source is a person aged 18 to 75 in good health.

The sample holds many counts of this clone. Sequencing ends 3 residues short of the CDR3 end; the germline J gene provides the rest. This chain links TRBV7-9 with TRBJ1-1, with a possible D match to TRBD1 (6 bases). The CDR3 is made up of 14 amino acids. Germline V gives CDR1 SEHNR, CDR2 FQNEAQ (reference sequence). The ends were cut back, 3 bases at V and 1 base at J, with 9 bases in the middle. CDR3 sequence: CASSFDRTNTEAFF. Incomplete CDR3 DNA: TGTGCCAGCAGCTTTGACAGGACGAACACTGAA.

With respect to this clone: The CDR3 end falls 3 residues outside the read, so it is completed with the germline J gene. This rearrangement joins TRBV19 to TRBJ1-1; TRBD1 is a possible D gene (5 bases). The CDR3 runs 15 residues. Germline V gene sequence: CDR1 LNHDA, CDR2 SQIVND (reference sequence). The CDR3 here is CASSMGLAGVETAFF. The CDR3 DNA, read in part, is TGTGCCAGTAGTATGGGACTAGCGGGGGTGGAGACC.

The sample holds many counts of this clone. The CDR3 end is not reached by the read, which stops 3 residues before it; the germline J gene fills it in. The V and J genes are TRBV7-6 and TRBJ2-4; 10 bases are a match to TRBD1. The V gene end was trimmed by 5 bases and the J gene end by 4 bases; junction bases not matched to a gene: 2. From germline, CDR1 is SGHVS and CDR2 FNYEAQ. CDR3 size: 14 residues. The covered CDR3 bases are TGTGCCAGCAGCCAGGGACAGGGGAAAAACATT. It specifies CASSQGQGKNI. Given in full, the CDR3 is CASSQGQGKNIQYF.

To note about this clone: The read gets to within 3 residues of the CDR3 end, and the germline J gene fills in the rest. V usage is TRBV20-1 and J usage is TRBJ1-4; 10 positions agree with TRBD1. From germline, CDR1 is DFQATT and CDR2 SNEGSKA (reference sequence). This CDR3 has 19 amino acids. The CDR3 here is CSARGRETGGSTGANVLFF. The CDR3 DNA, read in part, is TGCAGTGCTAGGGGGCGGGAGACAGGGGGCTCTACTGGGGCCAACGTA.

This clone was seen ten or more times. The read stops 3 residues short of the end of the CDR3; the missing end is completed from the germline J gene. The chain combines TRBV2 with TRBJ2-5; TRBD1 agrees at 7 bases. With V trimmed by 2 bases and J by 6 bases, 6 bases remained unmatched. This CDR3 contains 14 residues. Germline V gene sequence: CDR1 SNHLY, CDR2 FYNNEI. The CDR3 region is CASSEQTGSKTQYF. The CDR3 bases that were read are TGTGCCAGCAGTGAACAGACAGGGTCAAAGACC.

This clone appeared many times. Sequencing ends 3 residues short of the CDR3 end; the germline J gene provides the rest. The chain recombines TRBV6-4 with TRBJ1-2; no clear D gene. From germline, CDR1 is MRHNA and CDR2 SNTAGT. The CDR3 length is 16 residues. Trimming pared 0 bases from V and 4 bases from J, leaving 15 bases between. The part of the CDR3 DNA that was read is TGTGCCAGCAGTGACTCGAAAGAGGACGCGGGCTATGGC. Translation: CASSDSKEDAGYG. The full CDR3 protein reads CASSDSKEDAGYGYTF.

This clone was observed at least ten times. One junction end disagrees with the germline gene, perhaps due to a read error. From the germline J gene comes the end of the CDR3, since the read stops 3 residues before it. This rearrangement joins TRBV7-7 to TRBJ2-5; 10 nucleotides agree with TRBD2. The CDR3 spans 15 residues. Germline V gene sequence: CDR1 SSHAT, CDR2 FNYEAQ (reference sequence). CDR3 bases read: TGTGCTAGCAGCACCGGACTAGCGGCCCGGGAGACC. Encoded protein: CASSTGLAARET. The entire CDR3 sequence reads CASSTGLAARETQYF. The entire variable domain, with the rest obtained from reference TRBV7-7 and TRBJ2-5, is as follows: GAGVSQSPRYKVTKRGQDVTLRCDPISSHATLYWYQQALGQGPEFLTYFNYEAQPDKSGLPSDRFSAERPEGSISTLTIQRTEQRDSAMYRCASSTGLAARETQYFGPGTRLLVL.

This clone was counted at least ten times. The missing CDR3 end, 3 residues past where the read stops, is filled in from the germline J gene. The chain is built from TRBV20-1 and TRBJ2-3; maybe TRBD1 (6 bases). Germline V gives CDR1 DFQATT, CDR2 SNEGSKA (reference sequence). The CDR3 totals 15 residues. The CDR3 is CSVARGQYSNQPQYF. The sequenced part of the CDR3 DNA is TGCAGTGTGGCCCGAGGACAGTATAGCAATCAGCCG.

This clone was observed many times. The read ends 3 residues early relative to the CDR3; the germline J gene fills the gap. The chain carries TRBV7-2 and TRBJ1-5; D gene unclear. There are 14 residues in the CDR3. The V gene lost 5 bases and the J gene lost 3 bases, with 11 bases spanning the gap. From germline, CDR1 is SGHTA and CDR2 FQGNSA. The CDR3 sequence is CASSTAGSNQPQHF. Incomplete CDR3 DNA: TGTGCCAGCAGCACCGCGGGGTCCAATCAGCCC.

This clone was counted ten times or more. The missing CDR3 end, 3 residues past where the read stops, is filled in from the germline J gene. The chain links TRBV5-4 to TRBJ2-3, with TRBD2 matching 9 bases. The V gene end was trimmed by 4 bases and the J gene end by 3 bases; junction bases not matched to a gene: 6. Germline CDR1 SGHNT, CDR2 YYREEE (reference sequence). This CDR3 region has 15 residues. Here the CDR3 reads CASSQSGRKTDTQYF. The sequenced part of the CDR3 DNA is TGTGCCAGCAGCCAGAGCGGGAGGAAAACAGATACG.

As for this clone: From the germline J gene comes the end of the CDR3, since the read stops 3 residues before it. The chain has TRBV19 and TRBJ1-1; 9 nucleotides agree with TRBD1. Germline CDR1 LNHDA, CDR2 SQIVND (reference sequence). V shed 5 bases and J 4 bases; nucleotides not matched to a gene: 5. CDR3 length: 14 residues. CDR3 bases read: TGTGCCAGTAGTCCCGGGACAGGGCCCACTGAA. Translated: CASSPGTGPTE. The CDR3, in full, reads CASSPGTGPTEAFF. Full variable domain (outside the CDR3, taken from reference TRBV19 and TRBJ1-1): DGGITQSPKYLFRKEGQNVTLSCEQNLNHDAMYWYRQDPGQGLRLIYYSQIVNDFQKGDIAEGYSVSREKKESFPLTVTSAQKNPTAFYLCASSPGTGPTEAFFGQGTRLTVV.

This clone has a count of ten or more. The read halts 3 residues ahead of the CDR3 end, with the missing end drawn from the germline J gene. The rearrangement links TRBV12-3 or TRBV12-4 to TRBJ2-7, with D possibly being TRBD1 (6 bases). V lost 5 bases to trimming and J lost 0 bases, with 11 bases between them. The CDR3 has 14 amino acids. The chain's CDR3 is CASSPPDSSYEQYF. The covered CDR3 bases are TGTGCCAGCAGTCCCCCGGACAGCTCCTACGAG.

Ten or more counts support this clone. The CDR3 end falls 3 residues outside the read, so it is completed with the germline J gene. The chain carries TRBV7-9 and TRBJ2-1, with D possibly being TRBD2 (6 bases). Germline V gene lookup returns CDR1 SEHNR and CDR2 FQNEAQ (reference sequence). CDR3 length equals 14 residues. The V end lost 6 bases, the J end lost 5 bases, and 14 bases lay between the germline ends. The part of the CDR3 DNA that was read is TGTGCCAGCAGACGGGACTTGGGGGACAATGAG. It is translated as CASRRDLGDNE. The CDR3, in full, reads CASRRDLGDNEQFF.

At least ten counts were recorded for this clone. The read is 3 residues too short to cover the CDR3 end, so that end is filled in from the germline J gene. Other nucleotide sequences from this sample produce the same CDR3. V is TRBV11-3 and J is TRBJ2-1, with a tentative D call TRBD2 (7 bases). Trimming took 5 bases from V and 1 from J, leaving 12 bases between them. Looked up from germline, CDR1 is SGHNT and CDR2 is YENEEA. The CDR3 length is 15 residues. The CDR3 is CASSPGGPSYNEQFF. The part of the CDR3 DNA that was read is TGTGCCAGCAGCCCCGGGGGGCCGTCCTACAATGAG.

Many counts were recorded for this clone. The missing CDR3 end, 3 residues past where the read stops, is filled in from the germline J gene. The J gene is TRBJ1-2, the V gene TRBV6-2 or TRBV6-3; no reliable D call. Germline-derived CDR1 and CDR2 are MNHEY and SVGEGT. CDR3 length: 14 residues. V was trimmed by 5 bases and J by 4 bases, leaving 14 bases between them. The sequenced part of the CDR3 DNA is TGTGCCAGCAGTCTTGGGCCGTATTTCTATGGC. The encoded protein is CASSLGPYFYG. The full CDR3 reads CASSLGPYFYGYTF.

This clone occurred many times. The missing CDR3 end, 3 residues past where the read stops, is filled in from the germline J gene. V usage is TRBV5-1 and J usage is TRBJ2-2, with a tentative D call TRBD2 (5 bases). The CDR3 is made up of 14 amino acids. Germline V gene lookup returns CDR1 SGHRS and CDR2 YFSETQ. Here the CDR3 reads CASSLRGFHEKLFF. The CDR3 bases that were read are TGCGCCAGCAGCTTGCGGGGTTTCCATGAAAAG.

This clone was recorded many times. The CDR3 extends 3 residues past the end of the read, so its final part is completed from the germline J gene. The gene calls are TRBV6-2 or TRBV6-3 and TRBJ2-1; 9 bases are shared with TRBD1. V shed 6 bases and J 0 bases; nucleotides not matched to a gene: 6. From germline, CDR1 is MNHEY and CDR2 SVGEGT. This CDR3 is built from 16 residues. CDR3 bases read: TGTGCCAGCAGCACGGACAGGGGAATCTCCTACAATGAG. Its translation is CASSTDRGISYNE. The entire CDR3 protein is CASSTDRGISYNEQFF.

This clone was detected ten times or more. The read ends 3 residues shy of where the CDR3 ends; the end is completed using the germline J gene. V is TRBV19 and J is TRBJ2-2; D not resolved. Per germline, CDR1 LNHDA and CDR2 SQIVND (reference sequence). V was trimmed by 7 bases and J by 6 bases, leaving 27 bases between them. The CDR3 length is 18 residues. CDR3 residues: CASTNQAPIGRVAGELFF. CDR3 DNA (partial): TGTGCCAGTACCAACCAGGCCCCAATAGGCCGCGTTGCCGGGGAG. Full variable domain (remainder filled in from reference TRBV19 and TRBJ2-2): DGGITQSPKYLFRKEGQNVTLSCEQNLNHDAMYWYRQDPGQGLRLIYYSQIVNDFQKGDIAEGYSVSREKKESFPLTVTSAQKNPTAFYLCASTNQAPIGRVAGELFFGEGSRLTVL.

This clone was seen at least ten times. From the germline J gene comes the end of the CDR3, since the read stops 3 residues before it. The chain has TRBV7-7 and TRBJ2-2, with 9 bases lining up with TRBD1. Germline CDR1 reads SSHAT; CDR2 reads FNYEAQ (reference sequence). This CDR3 contains 15 residues. The CDR3 reads CASGFGTGIPGELFF. Incomplete CDR3 DNA: TGTGCTAGCGGTTTCGGGACAGGGATCCCCGGGGAG.

This clone was detected many times. The read terminates 3 residues before the CDR3 end, so the remaining end is supplied by the germline J gene. The chain employs TRBV19 and TRBJ2-4, with 8 bases lining up with TRBD2. The ends lost 4 bases at V and 8 bases at J; junction bases unmatched: 7. CDR1 LNHDA and CDR2 SQIVND come from the germline V gene (reference sequence). CDR3 length equals 14 residues. The CDR3 DNA, read in part, is TGTGCCAGTAGTACGCGGCGGGGGGCAGACATT. It translates to CASSTRRGADI. The full-length CDR3 reads as CASSTRRGADIQYF.

This clone was seen ten or more times. The read stops 3 residues short of the end of the CDR3; the missing end is completed from the germline J gene. This chain uses TRBV19 with TRBJ2-1; 9 bases fit TRBD2. This CDR3 comprises 15 residues. The V gene end was trimmed by 3 bases and the J gene end by 9 bases; junction bases not matched to a gene: 9. Germline V CDR1 and CDR2: LNHDA, SQIVND (reference sequence). The CDR3 here is CASSMRREGRGEQFF. The covered CDR3 bases are TGTGCCAGTAGTATGAGGCGGGAGGGCCGTGGTGAG.

This clone has just a few counts. The CDR3 goes on 3 residues after the read ends, and that part is filled in from the germline J gene. The rearrangement joins TRBV7-9 to TRBJ2-1; TRBD2 matches 11 bases. The CDR3 has 14 residues. Germline-derived CDR1 and CDR2 are SEHNR and FQNEAQ (reference sequence). Losses at the gene ends were 2 bases for V and 8 bases for J; bases not matched to a gene: 2. The covered CDR3 bases are TGTGCCAGCAGCTTAATAGCGGGAGGGGATGAG. It is translated as CASSLIAGGDE. The full CDR3 protein reads CASSLIAGGDEQFF.

This clone turned up a few times. Read coverage stops 3 residues before the CDR3 terminus; the germline J gene supplies the remainder. The chain couples TRBV7-2 to TRBJ2-7; TRBD1 agrees at 7 bases. The CDR3 totals 12 residues. Unmatched junction bases numbered 3, after V lost 6 bases and J lost 4 bases. The V gene's germline CDR1 is SGHTA and CDR2 FQGNSA. The CDR3 spells CASRTGNYEQYF. The DNA read from the CDR3 is TGTGCCAGCAGGACAGGGAATTACGAG.

This clone was picked up many times. Incomplete CDR3 DNA: TGCAGTGCTTACAAGGGCTTTCAACAGCCC. Translating gives CSAYKGFQQP. The entire CDR3 sequence reads CSAYKGFQQPQHF. The V gene is TRBV20-1, the J gene TRBJ1-5; D call uncertain. The read halts 3 residues ahead of the CDR3 end, with the missing end drawn from the germline J gene. The CDR3 is 13 residues long. Trimming pared 5 bases from V and 7 bases from J, leaving 15 bases between. The germline V gene has CDR1 DFQATT and CDR2 SNEGSKA (reference sequence).

With respect to this clone: Read sequence stops 3 residues before the CDR3 end, and the germline J gene provides the missing end. J is TRBJ2-5 and V is TRBV7-9; D unresolved. V dropped 3 bases and J dropped 5 bases, with 4 bases sitting between them. The germline gives CDR1 SEHNR, CDR2 FQNEAQ (reference sequence). The CDR3 consists of 11 residues. This chain's CDR3 is CASSFRETQYF. Incomplete CDR3 DNA: TGTGCCAGCAGCTTTCGTGAGACC.

Only a few counts were recorded for this clone. The read comes to an end 3 residues before the CDR3 does, leaving the germline J gene to fill in the end. The rearrangement links TRBV5-6 to TRBJ1-1, with D maybe TRBD1 (6 bases). This CDR3 has 13 amino acids. With 2 bases removed from V and 5 bases from J, the gap between germline ends came to 10 bases. The V gene's germline CDR1 is SGHDT and CDR2 YYEEEE. CDR3 DNA (partial): TGTGCCAGCAGCTTTACAGGGCGAACTGAA. Encoded protein: CASSFTGRTE. The whole CDR3 sequence is CASSFTGRTEAFF.

This clone was seen many times. The read ends 3 residues shy of where the CDR3 ends; the end is completed using the germline J gene. The same CDR3 arises from other DNA sequences in this sample as well. The chain links TRBV20-1 to TRBJ2-3, with 11 nucleotides matching TRBD1. After removal of 1 base from V and 8 bases from J, the junction contained 20 bases not matched to a gene. Germline lookup yields CDR1 DFQATT and CDR2 SNEGSKA (reference sequence). This CDR3 comprises 19 residues. The CDR3 is CSARVIVGQGANRGFTQYF. The part of the CDR3 DNA that was read is TGCAGTGCTAGAGTGATAGTAGGACAGGGGGCCAACCGGGGGTTTACG.

Concerning this clone itself: Sequence at one end of the junction differs from germline and may be a read error. The part of the CDR3 DNA that was read is TGTGCTAGCAGCTTAAGAAGTCGGTTATCTGGAAACACC. Protein: CASSLRSRLSGNT. The whole CDR3 sequence is CASSLRSRLSGNTIYF. The chain combines TRBV7-7 with TRBJ1-3; D is unclear. The read comes to an end 3 residues before the CDR3 does, leaving the germline J gene to fill in the end. The CDR3 sequence is 16 residues long. The germline V gene has CDR1 SSHAT and CDR2 FNYEAQ (reference sequence).